This TCR beta chain was captured by sequencing in a study of blood T cell repertoires in COVID-19. About the research overall: Samples came from the United States, Italy and Spain, spanning acute and convalescent COVID-19. Sources were T cells, B-cell-depleted T cells, or PBMCs; the material itself was cDNA or gDNA.

The CDR3 contains 14 residues. Trimming stripped 1 base from V and 9 bases from J, with 13 bases between. Germline CDR1 reads MNHNS; CDR2 reads SASEGT. Per the study methods: Nucleated cell number was recorded as an estimate derived from reference gene primer amplification. Clones were read by immunoSEQ multiplex PCR, and TCRdb kept only the in-frame ones, dropping some. V and J calls and clone size are copied from that table; D and trimming were computed from the DNA. The table lists roughly 13,000 clones, around 90% of them singletons. The rearrangement uses TRBV6-1 and TRBJ1-5; D gene ambiguous. The source is a human donor with active COVID-19. The donor label of this sample is uncertain. The specimen was peripheral blood. CDR3 coding DNA: TGTGCCAGCAGTGAAGACGCCCTCGCCGGGCCCCAGCATTTT. It encodes CASSEDALAGPQHF.